This T cell receptor beta chain was found in a study of human T cells and chemical hapten exposure. Overall study context: A 2 cm by 2 cm inner upper arm patch received 2% DPC for sensitization.

The CDR3 is 15 residues long. CDR1 KGHSH and CDR2 LQKENI come from the germline V gene. V lost 5 bases and J lost 0; bases outside the gene matches: 4. General study results and limits: High-frequency TCRs, those above 1 in 1000, stayed the same after DPC sensitization.

A single record per CDR3 protein comes from TCRdb applying MiXCR to the RACE reads. There are 75,000 to 100,000 distinct CDR3 sequences in the sample; roughly 12% occur only once, and approximately 2.1% lies in the top ten. Remarks on this clonotype: Its antigen is unidentified.

Time point defined: patch test 1, 2 weeks after DPC sensitization. Treatment meaning: therapeutic diphenylcyclopropenone sensitization with weekly scalp DPC. The sample in question was whole blood, obtained in connection with sensitization to the hapten diphenylcyclopropenone (DPC). The V and J genes are TRBV18 and TRBJ1-5; 7 positions agree with TRBD1. The TCR was taken from a woman aged 40-49 years with alopecia areata. Some clones in this sample may be carry-over from other donors' samples. The CDR3 region has the DNA TGTGCCAGCTCAATCCAGGGGGATAGCAATCAGCCCCAGCATTTT. Amino acid sequence: CASSIQGDSNQPQHF.